Shown below are 3 T cell receptor beta chains from a single sample sequenced in a study of regulatory T cells in long-lasting Graves disease. TCR beta libraries were built with iRepertoire HTBI primers and Arm-PCR of CDR3 regions. MiXCR, applied by TCRdb to the multiplex PCR reads, yields one record per CDR3 protein. The table records roughly 500,000 distinct CDR3 sequences, around 12% of them present only once. Time point noted: newly diagnosed GD, antithyroid drugs for less than 3 months. Making the TCR library involved RNA that had been extracted from PBMCs. The same sample was also used in a study of T cells in Graves' hyperthyroidism and ophthalmopathy.

This specimen was peripheral blood mononuclear cells (PBMCs), taken at new diagnosis, from a patient treated with antithyroid drugs. Receptors originate from a woman younger than 45 with Graves disease.

This clonotype was seen a few times. V gene TRBV20-1 combines with J gene TRBJ2-7, with TRBD1 as a possible D gene (5 bases). Germline V gene lookup returns CDR1 DFQATT and CDR2 SNEGSKA (reference sequence). The CDR3 has 13 residues. V was cut by 4 bases and J by 2 bases, with 12 bases left in between. The CDR3 sequence is CSATDSSPYEQYF. The CDR3 DNA follows: TGCAGTGCTACAGACAGTAGCCCCTACGAGCAGTACTTC.

This clonotype has only one observation. V gene TRBV6-1 combines with J gene TRBJ2-5, with D possibly matching TRBD1 (6 bases). The CDR3 has 13 amino acids. V was shortened by 5 bases and J by 5 bases, with 12 bases between the two germline ends. In germline, CDR1 is MNHNS, CDR2 SASEGT. The CDR3 DNA reads TGTGCCAGCAGTAGGACAGCCGCGGAGACCCAGTACTTC. It translates to CASSRTAAETQYF.

In this sample, this clonotype turned up many times. The chain joins TRBV7-2 to TRBJ2-7; perhaps TRBD2 as D (7 bases). The CDR3 has 14 residues. V gave up 2 bases and J gave up 4 bases, with 12 bases separating them. Germline V gives CDR1 SGHTA, CDR2 FQGNSA. The CDR3 loop is CASSLKGGDYEQYF. The CDR3 nucleotides read TGTGCCAGCAGCTTAAAGGGGGGGGATTACGAGCAGTACTTC.